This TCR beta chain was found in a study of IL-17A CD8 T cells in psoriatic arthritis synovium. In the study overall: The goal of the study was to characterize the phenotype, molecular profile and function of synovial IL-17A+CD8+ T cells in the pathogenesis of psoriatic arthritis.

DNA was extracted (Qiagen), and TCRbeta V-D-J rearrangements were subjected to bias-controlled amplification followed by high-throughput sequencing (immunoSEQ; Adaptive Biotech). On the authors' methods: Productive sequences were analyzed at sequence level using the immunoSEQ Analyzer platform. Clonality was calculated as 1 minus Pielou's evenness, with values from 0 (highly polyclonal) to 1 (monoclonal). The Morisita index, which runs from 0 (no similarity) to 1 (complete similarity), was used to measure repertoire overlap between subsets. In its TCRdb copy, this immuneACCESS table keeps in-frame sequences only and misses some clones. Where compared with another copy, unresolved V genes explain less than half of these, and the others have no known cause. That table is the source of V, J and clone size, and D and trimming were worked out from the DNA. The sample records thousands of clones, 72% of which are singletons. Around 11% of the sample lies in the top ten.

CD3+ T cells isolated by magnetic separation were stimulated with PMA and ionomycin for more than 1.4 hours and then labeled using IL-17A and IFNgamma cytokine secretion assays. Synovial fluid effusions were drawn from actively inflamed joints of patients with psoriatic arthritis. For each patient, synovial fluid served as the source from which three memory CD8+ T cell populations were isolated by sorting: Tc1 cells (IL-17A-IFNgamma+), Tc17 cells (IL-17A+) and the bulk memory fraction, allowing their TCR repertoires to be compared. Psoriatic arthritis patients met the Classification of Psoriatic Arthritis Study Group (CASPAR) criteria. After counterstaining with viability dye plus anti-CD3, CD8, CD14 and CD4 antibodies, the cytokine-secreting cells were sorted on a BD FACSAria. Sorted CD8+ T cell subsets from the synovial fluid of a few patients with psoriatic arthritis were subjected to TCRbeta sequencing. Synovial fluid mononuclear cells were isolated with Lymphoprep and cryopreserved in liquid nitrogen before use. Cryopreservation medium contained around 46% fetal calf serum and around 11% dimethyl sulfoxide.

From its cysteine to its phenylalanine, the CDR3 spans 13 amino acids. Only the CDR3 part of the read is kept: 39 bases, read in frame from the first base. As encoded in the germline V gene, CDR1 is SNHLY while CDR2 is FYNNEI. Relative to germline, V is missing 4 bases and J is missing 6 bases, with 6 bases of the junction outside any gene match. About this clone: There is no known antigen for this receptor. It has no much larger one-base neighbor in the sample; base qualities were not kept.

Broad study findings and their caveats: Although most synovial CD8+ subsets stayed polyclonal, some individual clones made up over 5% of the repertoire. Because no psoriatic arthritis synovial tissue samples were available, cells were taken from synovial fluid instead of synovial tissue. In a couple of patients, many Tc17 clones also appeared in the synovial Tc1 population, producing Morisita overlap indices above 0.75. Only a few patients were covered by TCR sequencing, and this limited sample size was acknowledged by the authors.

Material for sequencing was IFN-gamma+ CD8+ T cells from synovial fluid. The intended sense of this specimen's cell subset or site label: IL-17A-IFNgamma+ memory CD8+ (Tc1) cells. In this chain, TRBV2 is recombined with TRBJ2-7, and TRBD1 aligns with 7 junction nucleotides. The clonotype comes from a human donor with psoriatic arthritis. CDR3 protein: CASSVGTVSEQYF. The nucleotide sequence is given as TGTGCCAGCAGTGTCGGGACAGTTTCCGAGCAGTACTTC.